These 5 T cell receptor beta chains share one sample of origin, sequenced in a study of blood T cell repertoires in COVID-19. Only in-frame clones appear in the TCRdb table, and some are missing; sequencing was by immunoSEQ multiplex PCR. Here the sample spans 100,000 to 150,000 clones, approximately 70% being singletons. The sample taken for sequencing was peripheral blood. The receptors derive from a woman aged 70-85 years with acute or convalescent COVID-19.

This sequence joins TRBV2 and TRBJ1-6; D ambiguous. CDR1 and CDR2 (germline): SNHLY, FYNNEI. With 6 bases removed from V and 8 bases from J, the gap between germline ends came to 17 bases. CDR3 length: 15 residues. The CDR3: CASSAPQAGDSPLHF. The CDR3 bases are TGTGCCAGCAGCGCGCCCCAGGCGGGTGATTCACCCCTCCACTTT.

This chain uses TRBV5-6 with TRBJ2-2; 12 bases align to TRBD2. V was clipped by 5 bases and J by 3 bases; unmatched bases: 5. The CDR3 is 16 amino acids. From germline, CDR1 is SGHDT and CDR2 YYEEEE. In DNA, the CDR3 is TGTGCCAGCAGTTGGACTAGCGGGATTGACACCGGGGAGCTGTTTTTT. Its protein is CASSWTSGIDTGELFF. Supplemented by reference TRBV5-6 and TRBJ2-2, the full variable domain reads DAGVTQSPTHLIKTRGQQVTLRCSPKSGHDTVSWYQQALGQGPQFIFQYYEEEERQRGNFPDRFSGHQFPNYSSELNVNALLLGDSALYLCASSWTSGIDTGELFFGEGSRLTVL.

V is TRBV28 and J is TRBJ2-1, with D possibly matching TRBD2 (6 bases). The V and J ends lost 4 bases and 0 bases respectively, with 13 bases between them. The germline CDR1 and CDR2 sequences are MDHEN and SYDVKM. CDR3 length equals 16 residues. This chain's CDR3 is CASSSPGLTSYNEQFF. CDR3 in DNA: TGTGCCAGCAGTTCCCCGGGACTGACCTCCTACAATGAGCAGTTCTTC.

The chain has TRBV9 and TRBJ1-1, with 9 bases that match TRBD1. CDR1 and CDR2 from the germline V gene are SGDLS and YYNGEE. After removal of 2 bases from V and 0 bases from J, the junction contained 5 bases not matched to a gene. The CDR3 extends over 16 amino acids. CDR3 DNA: TGTGCCAGCAGCGTCGGGACAGGGTCATTGAACACTGAAGCTTTCTTT. Its translation: CASSVGTGSLNTEAFF.

This chain links TRBV5-1 with TRBJ2-5; TRBD1 is a possible D gene (5 bases). Germline loops: CDR1 SGHRS, CDR2 YFSETQ. The CDR3 is made up of 15 amino acids. V was pared by 5 bases and J by 3 bases, with 17 bases between. The DNA of the CDR3 is TGCGCCAGCAGGGACCCAGGGTCACCCAAAGAGACCCAGTACTTC. Its protein product is CASRDPGSPKETQYF.